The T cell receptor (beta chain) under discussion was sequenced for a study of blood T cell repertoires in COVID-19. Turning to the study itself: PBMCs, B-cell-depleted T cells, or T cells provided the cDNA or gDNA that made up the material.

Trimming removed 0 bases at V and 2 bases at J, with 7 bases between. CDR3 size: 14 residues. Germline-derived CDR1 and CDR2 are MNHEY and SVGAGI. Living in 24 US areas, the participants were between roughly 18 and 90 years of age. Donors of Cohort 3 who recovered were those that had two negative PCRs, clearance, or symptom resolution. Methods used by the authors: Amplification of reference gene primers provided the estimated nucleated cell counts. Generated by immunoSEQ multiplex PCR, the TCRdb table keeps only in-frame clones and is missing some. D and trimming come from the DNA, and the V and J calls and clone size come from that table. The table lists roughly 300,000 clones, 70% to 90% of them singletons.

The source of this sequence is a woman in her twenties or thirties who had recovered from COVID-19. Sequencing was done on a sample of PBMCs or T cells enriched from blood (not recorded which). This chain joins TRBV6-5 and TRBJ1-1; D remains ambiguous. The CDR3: CASSYSPVNTEAFF. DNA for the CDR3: TGTGCCAGCAGTTACTCTCCCGTTAACACTGAAGCTTTCTTT.